This is a list of T cell receptor beta chains from one sample in a study of read filtering for tumor transcriptome and immune sequencing. In TCRdb, the reads were re-called with MiXCR into one record per CDR3 protein. The sample has about 39,000 distinct CDR3 sequences; 14% are singletons. The sequencing input was a population of CD138-negative cells sorted from bone marrow. These receptors came from a donor at least 40 years old with multiple myeloma. CDR3s include the opening cysteine and the closing phenylalanine or tryptophan. Each record gives: D gene, J gene, V gene, clone size, CDR3 protein, CDR3 DNA. D genes are given only for firm matches. Clone size, where shown, is once, few, many, or a class for clones that have expanded.

>.|TRBJ1-5|TRBV19|.
CASGFQSNQPQHF
TGTGCCAGTGGCTTCCAGAGCAATCAGCCCCAGCATTTT
>.|TRBJ2-2|TRBV29-1|many
CSVRRAGTGELFF
TGCAGCGTAAGGAGGGCGGGCACCGGGGAGCTGTTTTTT
>.|TRBJ2-7|TRBV4-2|many
CASSQEGGGEQYF
TGTGCCAGCAGCCAAGAGGGAGGTGGCGAGCAGTACTTC
>TRBD2|TRBJ2-2|TRBV7-6|many
CASSSGLAANTGELFF
TGTGCCAGCAGCTCGGGACTAGCGGCGAACACCGGGGAGCTGTTTTTT
>TRBD1|TRBJ2-7|TRBV7-7|many
CASSPGQNYEQYF
TGTGCTAGCAGCCCGGGACAGAACTACGAGCAGTACTTC
>TRBD2|TRBJ2-1|TRBV20-1|.
CSASRLAGGESSYNEQSF
TGCAGTGCTTCCCGACTAGCGGGAGGGGAGAGCTCCTACAATGAGCAGTCCTTC
>TRBD1|TRBJ2-5|TRBV11-2|many
CASSLGDRDRETQYF
TGTGCCAGCAGCTTAGGGGACAGGGATCGAGAGACCCAGTACTTC
>.|TRBJ1-2|TRBV6-1|many
CASSGGRSKANYGYTF
TGTGCCAGCAGCGGGGGAAGGTCTAAAGCTAACTATGGCTACACCTTC
>.|TRBJ2-1|TRBV2|many
CAGGGAGLQFF
TGTGCCGGGGGGGGCGCGGGCCTTCAGTTCTTC
>TRBD2|TRBJ2-1|TRBV7-3|many
CASSDVGGAYNEQFF
TGTGCCAGCAGCGACGTCGGGGGGGCCTACAATGAGCAGTTCTTC
>TRBD2|TRBJ2-5|TRBV7-9|.
CASSLLLAGDQEAQYF
TGTGCCAGCAGCCTCCTACTAGCGGGGGACCAAGAGGCCCAGTACTTC
>.|TRBJ1-1|TRBV11-2|many
CASSLELRGPNTEAFF
TGTGCCAGCAGCTTAGAACTGAGGGGCCCGAACACTGAAGCTTTCTTT
>.|TRBJ1-2|TRBV12-3/TRBV12-4|many
CASRSSDSPYGYTF
TGTGCCAGCAGGTCCTCAGACAGCCCCTATGGCTACACCTTC
>.|TRBJ2-5|TRBV6-1|many
CASSPPGGTETQYF
TGTGCCAGCAGCCCCCCAGGAGGGACAGAGACCCAGTACTTC
>TRBD1|TRBJ1-1|TRBV29-1|.
CSVSGQDYTEAFF
TGCAGCGTTTCGGGACAGGATTACACTGAAGCTTTCTTT
>TRBD1|TRBJ2-7|TRBV25-1|many
CASSSHRGSYEQYF
TGTGCCAGCAGTTCCCACAGGGGGAGCTACGAGCAGTACTTC
>.|TRBJ1-3|TRBV12-3/TRBV12-4|many
CASSRSGAGNTIYF
TGTGCCAGCAGTCGATCGGGGGCTGGAAACACCATATATTTT
>TRBD2|TRBJ2-1|TRBV7-9|many
CASSFSVSGRRGNEQFF
TGTGCCAGCAGTTTTAGTGTTAGCGGGAGGAGAGGCAATGAGCAGTTCTTC
>.|TRBJ2-1|TRBV24-1|many
CATSPRFENEQFF
TGTGCCACCAGTCCTAGATTCGAAAATGAGCAGTTCTTC
>TRBD1|TRBJ2-7|TRBV20-1|few
CSARMDRGREQYF
TGCAGTGCTAGGATGGACAGGGGGAGGGAGCAGTACTTC
>.|TRBJ1-1|TRBV30|few
CAWSVEWGTEAFF
TGTGCCTGGAGTGTAGAGTGGGGGACTGAAGCTTTCTTT
>TRBD2|TRBJ2-1|TRBV12-3/TRBV12-4|many
CASRAGTRYNEQFF
TGTGCCAGCAGGGCCGGGACTAGGTACAATGAGCAGTTCTTC
>.|TRBJ2-1|TRBV7-6|many
CASSPSRGGHEQFF
TGTGCCAGCAGCCCATCCAGGGGGGGGCATGAGCAGTTCTTC
>TRBD1|TRBJ2-7|TRBV20-1|many
CSARDRITGTGGYEQYF
TGCAGTGCTAGGGACCGCATAACCGGGACAGGGGGCTACGAGCAGTACTTC
>.|TRBJ2-1|TRBV28|many
CASSFTYPEGEQFF
TGTGCCAGCAGTTTCACCTACCCCGAGGGGGAGCAGTTCTTC
>.|TRBJ2-7|TRBV24-1|many
CATSPGPGSSYEQYF
TGTGCCACCAGCCCCGGTCCAGGGAGCTCCTACGAGCAGTACTTC
>TRBD2|TRBJ2-7|TRBV6-2/TRBV6-3|.
CASSSRLAGGSAYEQYF
TGTGCCAGCAGCTCGCGACTAGCGGGGGGGTCCGCCTACGAGCAGTACTTC
>.|TRBJ1-1|TRBV11-2|many
CASSLSEDTEAFF
TGTGCCAGCAGCTTAAGTGAGGACACTGAAGCTTTCTTT